These 20 T cell receptor beta chains share one sample of origin, sequenced in a study of T cell responses to AZD1222 COVID-19 vaccine. Method: immunoSEQ multiplex PCR; TCRdb's copy keeps in-frame clones and lacks some. The sample has around 63,000 clones, less than 90% seen once. Sequenced here: peripheral blood, sampled on day 0 of AZD1222 vaccination. These receptors all stem from an adult in good health.

This chain connects TRBV18 to TRBJ2-7, with D possibly matching TRBD2 (5 bases). The CDR3 loop spans 15 amino acids. The germline gives CDR1 KGHSH, CDR2 LQKENI. Trimming left V 0 bases short and J 4 bases short, with 13 bases between. The DNA of the CDR3 is TGTGCCAGCTCACCACCGACGGGGAACCCTTACGAGCAGTACTTC. This gives the protein CASSPPTGNPYEQYF.

This clone has a single count. V is TRBV7-2 and J is TRBJ1-4; TRBD1 is a possible D gene (5 bases). From germline, CDR1 is SGHTA and CDR2 FQGNSA. V shed 1 base and J shed 0 bases, with 15 bases lying between them. This CDR3 is built from 18 residues. For the CDR3, the DNA is TGTGCCAGCAGCTTAGGGGCCGGGACGGCGACAACTAATGAAAAACTGTTTTTT. It codes for CASSLGAGTATTNEKLFF.

The rearrangement uses TRBV5-4 and TRBJ2-1, with 9 bases fitting TRBD2. The V and J ends lost 3 bases and 10 bases, in that order; junction bases with no gene match: 14. Germline V gives CDR1 SGHNT, CDR2 YYREEE (reference sequence). This CDR3 contains 16 residues. CDR3 sequence (DNA): TGTGCCAGCAGCTCACCAGCGGGGGGTGGGCACGAGGAGCAGTTCTTC. Protein sequence: CASSSPAGGGHEEQFF.

The chain carries TRBV29-1 and TRBJ1-4; D gene unclear. From germline, CDR1 is SQVTM and CDR2 ANQGSEA. The CDR3 contains 13 residues. V lost 4 bases, J lost 0 bases, and 6 bases lay in between. Written as DNA, the CDR3 is TGCAGCGTTGGGACCTCAACTAATGAAAAACTGTTTTTT. Protein product: CSVGTSTNEKLFF. Complete variable domain (other parts from reference TRBV29-1 and TRBJ1-4): SAVISQKPSRDICQRGTSLTIQCQVDSQVTMMFWYRQQPGQSLTLIATANQGSEATYESGFVIDKFPISRPNLTFSTLTVSNMSPEDSSIYLCSVGTSTNEKLFFGSGTQLSVL.

The count of this clone is one. The rearrangement links TRBV5-8 to TRBJ1-5; D is unresolved. Germline V gene lookup returns CDR1 SGHTS and CDR2 YDEGEE. Trimming left V 1 base short and J 2 bases short, with 10 bases between. The CDR3 has 15 residues. CDR3 bases: TGTGCCAGCAGCTTGTCGGGGTCACGCAATCAGCCCCAGCATTTT. Translation gives CASSLSGSRNQPQHF.

The genes are TRBV14 and TRBJ1-2; possibly TRBD1 for D (5 bases). V was trimmed by 0 bases and J by 5 bases, leaving 10 bases between them. The CDR3 runs to 14 residues. Germline V gene sequence: CDR1 SGHDN, CDR2 FVKESK. CDR3 bases: TGTGCCAGCAGCCAAGACGAGGGGTGGTATGGCTACACCTTC. Its translation: CASSQDEGWYGYTF.

The chain carries TRBV24-1 and TRBJ2-3, with 7 positions matching TRBD1. Trimming removed 7 bases from V and 1 base from J; junction bases left unmatched: 10. CDR3 length: 16 amino acids. The germline V gene has CDR1 KGHDR and CDR2 SFDVKD. The CDR3 DNA sequence: TGTGCCACCAGCGATAACAGGGGTTCAGGCACAGATACGCAGTATTTT. It encodes CATSDNRGSGTDTQYF.

The gene calls are TRBV6-5 and TRBJ2-7, with D maybe TRBD1 (5 bases). The CDR3 runs 13 residues. CDR1 is MNHEY, CDR2 SVGAGI, per germline. Deletions cut 6 bases from V and 7 bases from J, with 16 bases between. CDR3 sequence (DNA): TGTGCCAGCAGAATAGGGGCCCAGGGAGAGCAGTACTTC. This sequence encodes CASRIGAQGEQYF.

The rearrangement links TRBV7-6 to TRBJ1-2; the D gene is possibly TRBD1 (6 bases). Germline CDR1 and CDR2: SGHVS and FNYEAQ. V was pared by 0 bases and J by 7 bases, with 18 bases between. CDR3 length equals 16 residues. Here the CDR3 reads CASSLARAEQGVGYTF. The CDR3 coding sequence is TGTGCCAGCAGCTTAGCGCGCGCAGAACAGGGAGTTGGCTACACCTTC.

The chain carries TRBV30 and TRBJ2-2; D call uncertain. Per the germline V gene, CDR1 is GTSNPN and CDR2 is SVGIG (reference sequence). V shed 6 bases and J shed 6 bases, with 5 bases lying between them. The CDR3 is 10 amino acids. CDR3 sequence: CACISGELFF. The DNA of the CDR3 is TGTGCCTGCATCTCCGGGGAGCTGTTTTTT.

The chain carries TRBV19 and TRBJ1-3; the D is unclear. The CDR3 covers 12 residues. Germline values: CDR1 LNHDA, CDR2 SQIVND (reference sequence). Trimming stripped 3 bases from V and 4 bases from J, with 4 bases between. CDR3 DNA sequence: TGTGCCAGTAGTATCGGGGGAAACACCATATATTTT. The encoded protein is CASSIGGNTIYF.

The V gene is TRBV5-1, the J gene TRBJ2-2; TRBD2 aligns across 14 bases. The V gene end was trimmed by 4 bases and the J gene end by 2 bases; junction bases not matched to a gene: 4. The CDR3 is made up of 17 amino acids. CDR1 is SGHRS, CDR2 YFSETQ, per germline. CDR3 residues: CASSLGTSGSNTGELFF. As DNA, the CDR3 is TGCGCCAGCAGCCTAGGGACTAGCGGGAGTAACACCGGGGAGCTGTTTTTT.

Regarding this clone: The sample has other DNA sequences that encode this CDR3 too. The chain combines TRBV9 with TRBJ1-3; TRBD1 matches 8 bases. The CDR3 is 15 residues long. Per the germline V gene, CDR1 is SGDLS and CDR2 is YYNGEE. V lost 0 bases, J lost 2 bases, and 1 base stayed unmatched. CDR3 residues: CASSVGQGPGNTIYF. The CDR3 DNA is TGTGCCAGCAGCGTAGGACAGGGGCCTGGAAACACCATATATTTT.

This clone appeared once. This chain uses TRBV20-1 with TRBJ2-7; tentatively, D is TRBD2 (6 bases). The CDR3 extends over 11 amino acids. Germline V CDR1 and CDR2: DFQATT, SNEGSKA (reference sequence). V lost 6 bases, J lost 9 bases, and 15 bases lay in between. CDR3 protein: CSASGVQGQYF. The CDR3, as DNA: TGCAGTGCGTCGGGAGTCCAGGGGCAGTACTTC.

This sequence joins TRBV11-2 and TRBJ2-1; D possibly matches TRBD1 or TRBD2 (5 bases each). This CDR3 region has 16 residues. V was pared by 4 bases and J by 6 bases, with 19 bases between. Germline V gives CDR1 SGHAT, CDR2 FQNNGV. In nucleotides, the CDR3 is TGTGCCAGCAGCTGGGACCACGTGCAGTGGGGCAATGAGCAGTTCTTC. Residues: CASSWDHVQWGNEQFF.

This sequence joins TRBV5-4 and TRBJ1-2, with 8 bases fitting TRBD1. From germline, CDR1 is SGHNT and CDR2 YYREEE (reference sequence). This CDR3 is 16 amino acids long. With V trimmed by 4 bases and J by 3 bases, 11 bases remained unmatched. The CDR3, as DNA: TGTGCCAGCAGCCATGGACAGGGCCGACGGGACTATGGCTACACCTTC. Its protein product is CASSHGQGRRDYGYTF.

The CDR3 bases are TGCAGCGTTGAAGCGGGACAGGGGAGCTACGAGCAGTACTTC. Translation: CSVEAGQGSYEQYF. The chain joins TRBV29-1 to TRBJ2-7, with TRBD1 matching 10 bases. Looked up from germline, CDR1 is SQVTM and CDR2 is ANQGSEA. The junction had 3 bases not matched to a gene; V was cut back by 1 base and J by 3 bases. This CDR3 region has 14 residues.

The chain carries TRBV20-1 and TRBJ1-2; 8 nucleotides align to TRBD1. Germline V lookup: CDR1 DFQATT, CDR2 SNEGSKA (reference sequence). Unmatched junction bases numbered 13, after V lost 3 bases and J lost 4 bases. This CDR3 is built from 16 residues. The DNA for the CDR3 is TGCAGTGCTAGTCTGGCACCTAGGACAGGGCCCTATGGCTACACCTTC. Residues: CSASLAPRTGPYGYTF.

This sequence joins TRBV24-1 and TRBJ1-2, with 9 bases aligning to TRBD1. CDR1 KGHDR and CDR2 SFDVKD come from the germline V gene. There are 14 residues in the CDR3. V shed 2 bases, J shed 6 bases, and the junction held 3 bases outside the gene matches. The CDR3 region has the DNA TGTGCCACCAGTGATTGGGACAGGGAAAATGGCTACACCTTC. Its protein product is CATSDWDRENGYTF.

This chain joins TRBV6-5 and TRBJ2-5; D gene uncertain. This CDR3 is 15 amino acids long. With 2 bases removed from V and 0 bases from J, the gap between germline ends came to 10 bases. Germline V gene lookup returns CDR1 MNHEY and CDR2 SVGAGI. The CDR3 loop reads CASSYAQAYQETQYF. The CDR3 DNA reads as TGTGCCAGCAGTTACGCCCAAGCGTACCAAGAGACCCAGTACTTC.